This T cell receptor (beta chain) was identified during a study of PD-L1 blockade in urothelial cancer. Study details: Patients initiated atezolizumab around 2014 at 1,200 mg intravenously every 3 weeks. Patients' prior chemotherapy regimens numbered 0 to 3.

Data came from immunoSEQ multiplex PCR; TCRdb stores just in-frame clones and leaves some out. This table has roughly 56,000 clones, more than 70% appearing once. Stated time point: pretreatment peripheral blood. Each patient supplied 1 to 8 pretreatment and on-treatment samples. The CDR3 has 15 amino acids. Deletions cut 2 bases from V and 4 bases from J, with 12 bases between. The germline V gene has CDR1 MNHEY and CDR2 SMNVEV (reference sequence). The sequencing used PBMCs, collected around atezolizumab (anti-PD-L1) treatment. The V and J genes are TRBV27 and TRBJ2-1; unclear D gene. The clonotype comes from a man in his 60s with urothelial cancer. CDR3 nucleotide sequence: TGTGCCAGCAGTTTAGCCCCTCTAGGATACAATGAGCAGTTCTTC. It is translated as CASSLAPLGYNEQFF.